The TCR beta chain described here comes from a study of cytomegalovirus exposure and HLA in healthy donors. General observations from the study: The study dropped some indistinguishable V segments, TRBV6-2 and TRBV6-3 among them. Clonal expansion was found to be greater in HLA-associated TCR beta chains than in equally common others in a later analysis.

The primer mix had 60 Vbeta and 13 Jbeta primers. Profiling relied on immunoSEQ multiplex PCR, and the TCRdb table lists in-frame clones only, not all of them. The sample consists of some 59,000 clones, approximately 77% of them appearing once. In regard to this clone: The antigen remains unidentified.

Germline V gene sequence: CDR1 SEHNR, CDR2 FQNEAQ (reference sequence). Trimming took 4 bases from V and 1 from J; bases not matched to a gene: 4. There are 15 residues in the CDR3. This TCR came from a woman aged 18-29 years in good health and CMV-seronegative. Sample: PBMCs. The chain has TRBV7-9 and TRBJ2-7; 10 bases align to TRBD2. The CDR3 sequence: CASSSWTSGSYEQYF. The CDR3 DNA sequence: TGTGCCAGCAGCTCATGGACTAGCGGTTCCTACGAGCAGTACTTC.